Presented here are 16 T cell receptor beta chains from one specimen sequenced in a study of T cells after yellow fever vaccination. MiXCR, run by TCRdb on the 5' RACE reads, gives a single entry per CDR3 protein. The sample yields some 340,000 distinct CDR3 sequences, about 4% seen once. The starting material was PBMCs, obtained 5 days after the yellow fever booster vaccination. The receptor source for this set is a young man who received the YFV17D yellow fever vaccine.

Ten or more counts support this clonotype. The chain combines TRBV5-6 with TRBJ2-4, with D hard to call. The V end was cut by 2 bases, the J end by 6 bases, with 12 bases between. CDR1 SGHDT and CDR2 YYEEEE come from the germline V gene. This CDR3 is 14 amino acids long. This CDR3 reads CASSFGPLGNIQYF. The CDR3, as DNA: TGTGCCAGCAGCTTCGGCCCCTTGGGAAACATTCAGTACTTC.

This clonotype was recorded at least ten times. The rearrangement uses TRBV24-1 and TRBJ2-3; perhaps TRBD2 as D (5 bases). CDR1 KGHDR and CDR2 SFDVKD come from the germline V gene. V was shortened by 6 bases and J by 3 bases, with 15 bases between the two germline ends. CDR3 length: 15 residues. The CDR3 DNA is TGTGCCACCAGTACCGCAAAGGGCGGGACAGATACGCAGTATTTT. Encoded protein: CATSTAKGGTDTQYF.

The V gene is TRBV6-2 or TRBV6-3, the J gene TRBJ2-7, with D perhaps matching TRBD2 (6 bases). CDR1 is MNHEY, CDR2 SVGEGT, per germline. The CDR3 length is 17 residues. Trimming took 0 bases from V and 6 from J, leaving 21 bases between them. The CDR3 nucleotides are TGTGCCAGCAGTTACTCGTTGCAAGGACGGAGGGACCGCGAGCAGTACTTC. As protein: CASSYSLQGRRDREQYF.

V gene TRBV12-3 or TRBV12-4 combines with J gene TRBJ2-1, with D perhaps assigned TRBD1 or TRBD2 (6 bases each). Trimming pared 6 bases from V and 5 bases from J, leaving 14 bases between. The CDR3 has 14 amino acids. The CDR3, as DNA: TGTGCCAGCAGCACCTGGGGGGCGGACAATGAGCAGTTCTTC. It encodes CASSTWGADNEQFF.

This clonotype turned up a few times. The chain is built from TRBV20-1 and TRBJ2-7; D unclear. Germline-derived CDR1 and CDR2 are DFQATT and SNEGSKA (reference sequence). Trimming took off 3 bases at V and 6 bases at J, with 15 bases between the two ends. This CDR3 has 13 residues. This CDR3 reads CSASPGLAAEQYF. Written as DNA, the CDR3 is TGCAGTGCTAGTCCCGGGTTAGCCGCCGAGCAGTACTTC.

This clonotype occurred many times. This chain connects TRBV7-8 to TRBJ1-1; maybe TRBD1 (6 bases). Deletions cut 1 base from V and 0 bases from J, with 12 bases between. The CDR3 is made up of 16 amino acids. Germline lookup yields CDR1 SGHVS and CDR2 FQNEAQ. The CDR3 DNA reads TGTGCCAGCAGCTTAGTACAGGGCGGGTTGAACACTGAAGCTTTCTTT. Protein product: CASSLVQGGLNTEAFF.

This clonotype was recorded at least ten times. The gene calls are TRBV4-2 and TRBJ2-3; D call uncertain. This CDR3 has 12 residues. V lost 1 base and J 10 bases, leaving 9 bases between the germline ends. Germline-derived CDR1 and CDR2 are LGHNA and YNFKEQ. CDR3 protein: CASSQVGFPQYF. The CDR3 DNA sequence: TGTGCCAGCAGCCAAGTTGGCTTTCCGCAGTATTTT.

In this sample, this clonotype turned up a few times. This rearrangement joins TRBV30 to TRBJ2-2; D might be TRBD1 or TRBD2, each matching 6 bases. There are 16 residues in the CDR3. Trimming left V 5 bases short and J 0 bases short, with 16 bases between. Germline CDR1 reads GTSNPN; CDR2 reads SVGIG (reference sequence). The CDR3 bases are TGTGCCTGGGATGGAGGCGGGACATCGAACACCGGGGAGCTGTTTTTT. As protein: CAWDGGGTSNTGELFF.

This clonotype showed up just a few times. The chain couples TRBV19 to TRBJ2-1, with 10 bases aligning to TRBD1. Germline loops: CDR1 LNHDA, CDR2 SQIVND (reference sequence). The V segment lost 4 bases and the J segment 5 bases; nucleotides outside the gene matches: 8. This CDR3 has 16 residues. The CDR3 loop is CASSTRGTGDDNEQFF. Written as DNA, the CDR3 is TGTGCCAGTAGTACGAGGGGGACAGGGGACGACAATGAGCAGTTCTTC. Full variable domain (outside the CDR3, taken from reference TRBV19 and TRBJ2-1): DGGITQSPKYLFRKEGQNVTLSCEQNLNHDAMYWYRQDPGQGLRLIYYSQIVNDFQKGDIAEGYSVSREKKESFPLTVTSAQKNPTAFYLCASSTRGTGDDNEQFFGPGTRLTVL.

V usage is TRBV20-1 and J usage is TRBJ2-6; 10 bases are a match to TRBD1. V shed 4 bases, J shed 0 bases, and the junction held 9 bases outside the gene matches. The CDR3 loop spans 18 amino acids. The V gene's germline CDR1 is DFQATT and CDR2 SNEGSKA (reference sequence). The CDR3 coding sequence is TGCAGTGCTAAGAGACAGGGGGCAAGAGCCTCTGGGGCCAACGTCCTGACTTTC. This encodes CSAKRQGARASGANVLTF.

The chain carries TRBV7-2 and TRBJ1-2; a possible D gene is TRBD1 (5 bases). CDR1 is SGHTA and CDR2 is FQGNSA in the germline V gene. The CDR3 sequence is 12 residues long. V was pared by 5 bases and J by 8 bases, with 12 bases between. Here the CDR3 reads CASSTRVRGYTF. The CDR3 DNA reads as TGTGCCAGCAGCACCAGGGTACGGGGCTACACCTTC.

The rearrangement joins TRBV5-1 to TRBJ2-1, with 8 bases matching TRBD1. V gave up 4 bases and J gave up 7 bases; unmatched junction bases: 7. Germline values: CDR1 SGHRS, CDR2 YFSETQ. The CDR3 is made up of 14 amino acids. CDR3 coding DNA: TGCGCCAGCAGCCCAAGGACAGGGTGGAATGAGCAGTTCTTC. It translates to CASSPRTGWNEQFF.

The rearrangement links TRBV12-3 or TRBV12-4 to TRBJ2-7, with a tentative D call TRBD1 (5 bases). The V gene lost 6 bases and the J gene lost 2 bases, with 17 bases spanning the gap. This CDR3 comprises 15 residues. This CDR3 is CASSLHRQGPYEQYF. DNA for the CDR3: TGTGCCAGCAGCCTACACAGGCAGGGTCCCTACGAGCAGTACTTC.

This clonotype has a handful of counts. The rearrangement uses TRBV4-3 and TRBJ2-1, with a possible D match to TRBD2 (5 bases). There are 14 residues in the CDR3. Trimming removed 4 bases from V and 6 bases from J, with 13 bases in between. From germline, CDR1 is LGHNA and CDR2 YSLEER. The CDR3 DNA reads TGCGCCAGCAGCCTACTCGGTGGGAGCAATGAGCAGTTCTTC. Its translation is CASSLLGGSNEQFF.

The table lists this clonotype with many counts. The chain recombines TRBV9 with TRBJ1-3; D is unresolved. V lost 3 bases and J 4 bases, leaving 17 bases between the germline ends. Germline CDR1 is SGDLS and CDR2 is YYNGEE. The length of the CDR3 is 16 residues. CDR3 protein: CASSDFNRGTGNTIYF. DNA of the CDR3: TGTGCCAGCAGCGACTTCAACCGGGGTACGGGAAACACCATATATTTT. Full variable domain (rest looked up from reference TRBV9 and TRBJ1-3): DSGVTQTPKHLITATGQRVTLRCSPRSGDLSVYWYQQSLDQGLQFLIQYYNGEERAKGNILERFSAQQFPDLHSELNLSSLELGDSALYFCASSDFNRGTGNTIYFGEGSWLTVV.

The table lists this clonotype with a few counts. The J gene is TRBJ1-6, the V gene TRBV28; D unclear. In germline, CDR1 is MDHEN, CDR2 SYDVKM. The CDR3 totals 14 residues. Between the trimmed V and J ends, which lost 7 bases and 0 bases, there was a span of 7 bases. The CDR3 region is CASTLSSYNSPLHF. Here the CDR3 DNA reads TGTGCCAGCACTTTGAGCTCCTATAATTCACCCCTCCACTTT.